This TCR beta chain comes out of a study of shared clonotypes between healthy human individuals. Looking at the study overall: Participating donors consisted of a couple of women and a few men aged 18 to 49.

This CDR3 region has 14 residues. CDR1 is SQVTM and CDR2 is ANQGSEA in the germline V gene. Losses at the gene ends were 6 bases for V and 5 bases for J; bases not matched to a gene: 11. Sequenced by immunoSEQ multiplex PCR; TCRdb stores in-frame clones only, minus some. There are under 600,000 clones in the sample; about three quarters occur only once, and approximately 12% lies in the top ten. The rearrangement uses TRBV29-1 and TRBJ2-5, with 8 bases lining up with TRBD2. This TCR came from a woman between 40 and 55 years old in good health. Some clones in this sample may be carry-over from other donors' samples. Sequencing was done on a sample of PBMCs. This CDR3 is CSVDRRGGGETQYF. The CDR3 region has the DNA TGCAGCGTAGACCGCAGGGGCGGGGGGGAGACCCAGTACTTC.